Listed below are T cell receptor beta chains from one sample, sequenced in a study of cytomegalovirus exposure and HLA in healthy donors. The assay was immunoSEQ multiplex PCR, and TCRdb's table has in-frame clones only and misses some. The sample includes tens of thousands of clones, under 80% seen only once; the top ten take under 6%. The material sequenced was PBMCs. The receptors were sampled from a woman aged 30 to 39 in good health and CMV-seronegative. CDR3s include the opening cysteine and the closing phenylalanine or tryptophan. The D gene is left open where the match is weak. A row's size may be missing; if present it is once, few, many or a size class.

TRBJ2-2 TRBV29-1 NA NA CSVESTARNTGELFF TGCAGCGTTGAGTCGACAGCGAGGAACACCGGGGAGCTGTTTTTT
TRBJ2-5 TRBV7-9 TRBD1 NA CASSFTGGQETQYF TGTGCCAGCAGCTTCACAGGGGGCCAAGAGACCCAGTACTTC
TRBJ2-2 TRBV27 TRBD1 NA CASSLIWDRGRLLTGELFF TGTGCCAGCAGTTTAATATGGGACAGGGGGCGCTTGCTCACCGGGGAGCTGTTTTTT
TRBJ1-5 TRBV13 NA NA CASSLKFDQPQHF TGTGCCAGCAGCTTAAAATTCGATCAGCCCCAGCATTTT
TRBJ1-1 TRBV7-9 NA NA CASSLEGVRAFF TGTGCCAGCAGCCTAGAGGGGGTGCGAGCTTTCTTT
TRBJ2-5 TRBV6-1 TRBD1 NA CASSATGTGRETQYF TGTGCCAGCAGTGCGACCGGGACAGGGAGAGAGACCCAGTACTTC
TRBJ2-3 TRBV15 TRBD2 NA CATSRWTSGRAQTSTDTQYF TGTGCCACCAGCCGCTGGACTAGCGGGAGGGCCCAGACTAGCACAGATACGCAGTATTTT
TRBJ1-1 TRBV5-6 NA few CASSLNSLNTEAFF TGTGCCAGCAGCTTGAACAGCTTGAACACTGAAGCTTTCTTT
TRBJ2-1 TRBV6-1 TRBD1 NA CASREVGQGAVIDNEQFF TGTGCCAGCAGGGAAGTGGGACAGGGGGCGGTAATTGATAATGAGCAGTTCTTC
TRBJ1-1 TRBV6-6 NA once CASSYAGSTEAFF TGTGCCAGCAGTTACGCGGGATCCACTGAAGCTTTCTTT
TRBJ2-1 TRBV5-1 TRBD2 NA CASSPASGRMNEQFF TGCGCCAGCAGCCCCGCTAGCGGGAGGATGAATGAGCAGTTCTTC
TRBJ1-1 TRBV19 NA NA CASSPRWGVGLNTEAFF TGTGCCAGTAGTCCGCGATGGGGCGTGGGGTTAAACACTGAAGCTTTCTTT